This TCR beta chain emerged from a study of blood T cell repertoires in COVID-19. Study-wide background: Sample material is recorded as cDNA or gDNA derived from T cells, B-cell-depleted T cells, or PBMCs.

Per germline, CDR1 SEHNR and CDR2 FQNEAQ (reference sequence). J was trimmed by 2 bases and V by 4 bases; bases with no gene match: 4. The CDR3 runs to 15 residues. TCRdb keeps only in-frame clones here, not all; method: immunoSEQ multiplex PCR. Of 99,000 or so clones listed, 81% are singletons. The chain couples TRBV7-9 to TRBJ1-4; 7 bases match TRBD1. The receptor comes from a man at least 80 years old with acute or convalescent COVID-19. Sequencing was done on a sample of peripheral blood. The CDR3 bases are TGTGCCAGCAGCTCGCAGGGACAGACTAATGAAAAACTGTTTTTT. This codes for CASSSQGQTNEKLFF.